A single sample gave rise to the 26 T cell receptor beta chains below, sequenced in a study of blood T cell repertoires in COVID-19 (dated by TCRdb to 2018 to 2020). Library generation was performed with the immunoSEQ multiplex PCR assay. In its TCRdb copy, this immuneACCESS table keeps in-frame sequences only and misses some clones. Where compared with another copy, unresolved V genes explain less than half of these, and the others have no known cause. This sample gives over 120,000 clones in total; over 75% of them show up just once. The ten largest clonotypes hold just under 3% of the sample. Material: PBMCs or T cells enriched from blood (not recorded which). The receptors were sampled from a woman between 50 and 59 years old who had recovered from COVID-19.

The V call is TRBV9, the J call TRBJ1-2, with D possibly TRBD1 on 5 matching bases. V gave up 0 bases and J gave up 6 bases, with 15 bases separating them. CDR1 SGDLS and CDR2 YYNGEE come from the germline V gene. The CDR3 is 15 amino acids. The chain's CDR3 is CASSVVGAGRDGYTF. CDR3 bases: TGTGCCAGCAGCGTAGTCGGGGCAGGGAGGGATGGCTACACCTTC.

The chain carries TRBV7-9 and TRBJ1-2; D possibly corresponds to TRBD1 (5 bases). CDR1 is SEHNR and CDR2 is FQNEAQ in the germline V gene (reference sequence). The V end lost 4 bases, the J end lost 8 bases, and 14 bases lay between the germline ends. The CDR3 totals 13 residues. The CDR3 protein is CASSWTRGEGYTF. CDR3 DNA sequence: TGTGCCAGCAGCTGGACACGGGGGGAGGGCTACACCTTC.

V gene TRBV30 combines with J gene TRBJ2-4, with unresolved D. Trimming stripped 8 bases from V and 0 bases from J, with 11 bases between. The CDR3 covers 13 residues. Germline V gene data show CDR1 as GTSNPN and CDR2 as SVGIG (reference sequence). The CDR3 DNA reads as TGTGCCATTGACACTGCAGCCAAAAACATTCAGTACTTC. Its protein product is CAIDTAAKNIQYF.

The chain links TRBV27 to TRBJ1-2; TRBD1 matches at 12 bases. V shed 3 bases and J 6 bases; nucleotides not matched to a gene: 2. The CDR3 totals 14 residues. CDR1 is MNHEY, CDR2 SMNVEV, per germline (reference sequence). The chain's CDR3 is CASSFGTGGHGYTF. CDR3 nucleotides: TGTGCCAGCAGTTTCGGGACAGGGGGCCATGGCTACACCTTC.

This sequence joins TRBV9 and TRBJ2-5; 11 bases fit TRBD2. The germline V gene has CDR1 SGDLS and CDR2 YYNGEE. The CDR3 has 16 residues. Losses at the gene ends were 2 bases for V and 5 bases for J; bases not matched to a gene: 8. The DNA of the CDR3 is TGTGCCAGCAGCGTTAGCGGGAGGGCCGGGAGGGAGACCCAGTACTTC. This encodes CASSVSGRAGRETQYF.

The chain has TRBV7-7 and TRBJ1-4; tentative D call: TRBD1 (6 bases). Germline V lookup: CDR1 SSHAT, CDR2 FNYEAQ (reference sequence). V dropped 2 bases and J dropped 5 bases, with 9 bases sitting between them. The CDR3 extends over 14 amino acids. This chain's CDR3 is CASSLSQGNEKLFF. The DNA of the CDR3 is TGTGCCAGCAGCTTAAGCCAGGGGAATGAAAAACTGTTTTTT. Full variable domain (outside the CDR3, taken from reference TRBV7-7 and TRBJ1-4): GAGVSQSPRYKVTKRGQDVTLRCDPISSHATLYWYQQALGQGPEFLTYFNYEAQPDKSGLPSDRFSAERPEGSISTLTIQRTEQRDSAMYRCASSLSQGNEKLFFGSGTQLSVL.

V gene TRBV5-1 combines with J gene TRBJ1-2; TRBD1 matches 7 bases. V was pared by 4 bases and J by 2 bases, with 8 bases of the junction left unmatched. The CDR3 length is 15 residues. Germline values: CDR1 SGHRS, CDR2 YFSETQ. CDR3 region: CASSIQGTSNYGYTF. The CDR3, as DNA: TGCGCCAGCAGCATACAGGGGACTTCCAACTATGGCTACACCTTC. The full variable domain, with the rest looked up from reference TRBV5-1 and TRBJ1-2, is KAGVTQTPRYLIKTRGQQVTLSCSPISGHRSVSWYQQTPGQGLQFLFEYFSETQRNKGNFPGRFSGRQFSNSRSEMNVSTLELGDSALYLCASSIQGTSNYGYTFGSGTRLTVV.

The chain combines TRBV5-6 with TRBJ2-7, with TRBD2 matching over 9 bases. V shed 4 bases, J shed 7 bases, and the junction held 12 bases outside the gene matches. This CDR3 region has 15 residues. Germline CDR1 and CDR2: SGHDT and YYEEEE. CDR3 nucleotide sequence: TGTGCCAGCAGCCGTCCGGGTAGCGGGAGTTGGGAGCAGTACTTC. Translating it yields CASSRPGSGSWEQYF.

The chain combines TRBV5-1 with TRBJ2-2, with 10 bases aligning to TRBD2. There are 16 residues in the CDR3. The V gene end was trimmed by 4 bases and the J gene end by 1 base; junction bases not matched to a gene: 4. Germline assignment: CDR1 SGHRS and CDR2 YFSETQ. CDR3 sequence (DNA): TGCGCCAGCAGCCCTCGGACTAGCGGGAACACCGGGGAGCTGTTTTTT. As protein: CASSPRTSGNTGELFF.

This chain uses TRBV6-6 with TRBJ1-4; 9 bases map to TRBD1. CDR1 MNHNY and CDR2 SVGAGI come from the germline V gene (reference sequence). The CDR3 has 14 residues. J gave up 8 bases and V 6 bases, and 7 bases lay outside the gene matches. The CDR3 reads CASSWGQGEEKLFF. The CDR3 nucleotides read TGTGCCAGCAGCTGGGGACAGGGTGAGGAAAAACTGTTTTTT.

This clone was observed a handful of times. This chain connects TRBV7-8 to TRBJ2-1; 7 nucleotides match TRBD2. CDR1 is SGHVS and CDR2 is FQNEAQ in the germline V gene. The trim removed 0 bases at V and 9 bases at J, leaving 8 bases unmatched. This CDR3 comprises 15 residues. CDR3 in amino acids: CASSLADSGYAEQFF. In DNA form, the CDR3 reads TGTGCCAGCAGCTTAGCTGATAGCGGGTATGCTGAGCAGTTCTTC.

The gene calls are TRBV5-4 and TRBJ1-4; D is perhaps TRBD1 (6 bases). The CDR3 length is 14 residues. Germline assignment: CDR1 SGHNT and CDR2 YYREEE (reference sequence). V lost 3 bases and J lost 7, with 13 bases in between. CDR3 sequence (DNA): TGTGCCAGCAGCTGGGACACCTATGGTGAAAAACTGTTTTTT. Translated, it gives CASSWDTYGEKLFF.

The V and J genes are TRBV7-3 and TRBJ1-6; 8 nucleotides match TRBD1. The germline CDR1 and CDR2 sequences are SGHTA and FQGTGA. The CDR3 sequence is 16 residues long. The ends lost 1 base at V and 6 bases at J; junction bases unmatched: 5. CDR3 residues: CASSLMGTGGNSPLHF. The CDR3 region has the DNA TGTGCCAGCAGCTTAATGGGTACAGGGGGTAATTCACCCCTCCACTTT.

Worth noting for this clone: This sample also contains other DNA sequences that code for the same CDR3. CDR3 residues: CAWSTDNYGYTF. DNA for the CDR3: TGTGCCTGGTCGACTGATAACTATGGCTACACCTTC. V and J are TRBV30 and TRBJ1-2, with D unresolved. The CDR3 length is 12 residues. V lost 5 bases and J 1 base, leaving 8 bases between the germline ends. In germline, CDR1 is GTSNPN, CDR2 SVGIG (reference sequence).

This chain joins TRBV5-1 and TRBJ1-2; D perhaps matches TRBD1 (6 bases). Germline V gene sequence: CDR1 SGHRS, CDR2 YFSETQ. The V end lost 7 bases, the J end lost 3 bases, and 19 bases lay between the germline ends. This CDR3 is built from 15 residues. DNA of the CDR3: TGCGCCAGCTCTCCCGGTGGACAGCCATACTATGGCTACACCTTC. Protein: CASSPGGQPYYGYTF.

CDR3 in amino acids: CASRKGENTEAFF. DNA for the CDR3: TGCGCCAGCAGAAAGGGAGAGAACACTGAAGCTTTCTTT. This chain uses TRBV5-1 with TRBJ1-1; D gene ambiguous. From germline, CDR1 is SGHRS and CDR2 YFSETQ. Trimming pared 5 bases from V and 1 base from J, leaving 9 bases between. This CDR3 is 13 amino acids long.

The chain couples TRBV13 to TRBJ2-7, with a possible D match to TRBD1 (6 bases). Germline V gives CDR1 PRHDT, CDR2 FYEKMQ (reference sequence). Trimming stripped 0 bases from V and 0 bases from J, with 6 bases between. The CDR3 consists of 14 residues. CDR3 bases: TGTGCCAGCAGCTTAGGGGACAGCTCCTACGAGCAGTACTTC. It specifies CASSLGDSSYEQYF.

The chain couples TRBV11-2 to TRBJ1-2; D perhaps matches TRBD1 (6 bases). From germline, CDR1 is SGHAT and CDR2 FQNNGV. V lost 3 bases, J lost 7 bases, and 6 bases lay in between. CDR3 length equals 11 residues. This CDR3 is CASSFRGGYTF. CDR3 bases: TGTGCCAGCAGCTTCAGGGGTGGCTACACCTTC.

This rearrangement joins TRBV9 to TRBJ2-3, with a weak D call TRBD2 (5 bases). V was cut by 4 bases and J by 6 bases, with 24 bases left in between. This CDR3 is 17 amino acids long. The germline V gene encodes CDR1 SGDLS and CDR2 YYNGEE. The CDR3 sequence is CASSLTVPGSREDTQYF. The CDR3 DNA is TGTGCCAGCAGCCTCACGGTTCCAGGATCTAGGGAGGATACGCAGTATTTT.

The rearrangement links TRBV19 to TRBJ2-2; 7 positions agree with TRBD2. The CDR3 has 14 amino acids. Germline CDR1 LNHDA, CDR2 SQIVND (reference sequence). V was pared by 6 bases and J by 5 bases, with 6 bases of the junction left unmatched. The CDR3 bases are TGTGCCAGTAGCCTAGCGGTTGGTACCGGGGAGCTGTTTTTT. The encoded protein is CASSLAVGTGELFF.

With regard to this clone: The sample has other DNA sequences that encode this CDR3 too. The chain has TRBV4-1 and TRBJ1-6, with 9 bases fitting TRBD1. V shed 4 bases and J 8 bases; nucleotides not matched to a gene: 3. This CDR3 spans 14 amino acids. The germline V gene has CDR1 MGHRA and CDR2 YSYEKL. CDR3 nucleotide sequence: TGCGCCAGCAGCCCGGGACAGGGAGATTCACCCCTCCACTTT. Protein sequence: CASSPGQGDSPLHF.

The chain joins TRBV28 to TRBJ1-3; perhaps TRBD1 as D (5 bases). Germline V CDR1 and CDR2: MDHEN, SYDVKM. The length of the CDR3 is 19 residues. V dropped 6 bases and J dropped 0 bases, with 24 bases sitting between them. The CDR3 loop is CASSDRHTGLLLSGNTIYF. The CDR3 nucleotides are TGTGCCAGCAGCGACAGACATACAGGTCTACTCCTCTCTGGAAACACCATATATTTT.

This clone was seen only once. The V gene is TRBV19, the J gene TRBJ1-4; D call uncertain. V lost 5 bases to trimming and J lost 0 bases, with 10 bases between them. The germline CDR1 and CDR2 sequences are LNHDA and SQIVND (reference sequence). The length of the CDR3 is 15 residues. DNA of the CDR3: TGTGCCAGTAGTGAAGCTACAGCAACTAATGAAAAACTGTTTTTT. Protein sequence: CASSEATATNEKLFF.

The rearrangement uses TRBV6-2 or TRBV6-3 and TRBJ1-5; D not certain. Germline loops: CDR1 MNHEY, CDR2 SVGEGT. CDR3 length equals 15 residues. V was pared by 0 bases and J by 3 bases, with 9 bases between. The CDR3 nucleotides are TGTGCCAGCAGTTACTCGAGCGGGAACAATCAGCCCCAGCATTTT. It encodes CASSYSSGNNQPQHF.

The rearrangement joins TRBV19 to TRBJ1-5; 8 bases map to TRBD1. Germline CDR1 reads LNHDA; CDR2 reads SQIVND (reference sequence). The ends lost 5 bases at V and 9 bases at J; junction bases unmatched: 12. The CDR3 consists of 15 residues. As DNA, the CDR3 is TGTGCCAGTAGTGGGGAGGCCAGGGGGCGCAGGCCCCAGCATTTT. Translation: CASSGEARGRRPQHF.

The DNA of the CDR3 is TGTGCCAGCAGGCCGGGACAGCACTACGAGCAGTACTTC. This sequence encodes CASRPGQHYEQYF. The chain combines TRBV6-5 with TRBJ2-7; TRBD1 matches 7 bases. CDR3 length equals 13 residues. Germline-derived CDR1 and CDR2 are MNHEY and SVGAGI. V shed 6 bases, J shed 3 bases, and the junction held 5 bases outside the gene matches.